This T cell receptor beta chain was recovered during a study of radiation and T cells in renal cell carcinoma. Generated by immunoSEQ multiplex PCR, the TCRdb table keeps only in-frame clones and is missing some. The profile shows 40,000 to 50,000 clones, around 83% of them singletons. The junction had 8 bases not matched to a gene; V was cut back by 3 bases and J by 7 bases. The CDR3 consists of 15 residues. The germline gives CDR1 SGDLS, CDR2 YYNGEE. Time point defined: baseline pretreatment blood. As to treatment: 15 Gy SBRT to primary tumor, nephrectomy 4 weeks later. The specimen comprised blood, sampled from a patient whose treatment included radiotherapy and nephrectomy. This sequence was found in a woman in her 70s with renal cell carcinoma. The chain carries TRBV9 and TRBJ2-7, with 12 bases that match TRBD1. CDR3 protein: CASSGGQGAAWEQYF. CDR3 nucleotides: TGTGCCAGCAGCGGGGGACAGGGGGCAGCGTGGGAGCAGTACTTC.